The 21 T cell receptor beta chains below were found in one sample sequenced in a study of blood T cell repertoires in COVID-19. Data came from immunoSEQ multiplex PCR; TCRdb stores just in-frame clones and leaves some out. The sample yields 250,000 or so clones, roughly four fifths seen once. The sequenced sample consisted of peripheral blood. The source of these receptors is a woman in her 70s with acute or convalescent COVID-19.

This clone has only one observation. The V gene is TRBV5-1, the J gene TRBJ1-2, with TRBD1 matching 11 bases. V gave up 4 bases and J gave up 8 bases; unmatched junction bases: 7. The CDR3 totals 14 residues. The germline CDR1 and CDR2 sequences are SGHRS and YFSETQ. The CDR3 is CASSHGQGAYGYTF. CDR3 sequence (DNA): TGCGCCAGCAGCCACGGACAGGGGGCTTACGGCTACACCTTC.

There are a few counts of this clone. V usage is TRBV9 and J usage is TRBJ1-2; no reliable D call. Germline-derived CDR1 and CDR2 are SGDLS and YYNGEE. V lost 3 bases, J lost 4 bases, and 16 bases lay in between. The CDR3 is made up of 15 amino acids. CDR3 coding DNA: TGTGCCAGCAGCGCCTCAGCGGCCGGAGCCTATGGCTACACCTTC. Encoded protein: CASSASAAGAYGYTF. The entire variable domain, with the rest obtained from reference TRBV9 and TRBJ1-2, is as follows: DSGVTQTPKHLITATGQRVTLRCSPRSGDLSVYWYQQSLDQGLQFLIQYYNGEERAKGNILERFSAQQFPDLHSELNLSSLELGDSALYFCASSASAAGAYGYTFGSGTRLTVV.

This chain joins TRBV30 and TRBJ2-2, with D possibly being TRBD1 (6 bases). The CDR3 spans 14 residues. V lost 4 bases to trimming and J lost 1 base, with 10 bases between them. Per germline, CDR1 GTSNPN and CDR2 SVGIG (reference sequence). The CDR3 DNA reads TGTGCCTGGACATGGGGGCGGAACACCGGGGAGCTGTTTTTT. Amino acids: CAWTWGRNTGELFF. Combining the CDR3 with reference TRBV30 and TRBJ2-2 gives the whole variable domain SQTIHQWPATLVQPVGSPLSLECTVEGTSNPNLYWYRQAAGRGLQLLFYSVGIGQISSEVPQNLSASRPQDRQFILSSKKLLLSDSGFYLCAWTWGRNTGELFFGEGSRLTVL.

This clone showed up just once. The chain couples TRBV29-1 to TRBJ2-1, with unresolved D. V lost 6 bases and J 6 bases, leaving 9 bases between the germline ends. The CDR3 consists of 11 residues. The germline CDR1 and CDR2 sequences are SQVTM and ANQGSEA. CDR3: CSVSVFNEQFF. CDR3 DNA: TGCAGCGTCTCAGTATTCAATGAGCAGTTCTTC.

The sample holds one count of this clone. J is TRBJ1-5 and V is TRBV28, with D possibly matching TRBD1 (6 bases). Trimming took 3 bases from V and 3 from J, leaving 12 bases between them. CDR3 length: 15 residues. CDR1 and CDR2 from the germline V gene are MDHEN and SYDVKM. CDR3 protein: CASSFLDRYNQPQHF. The CDR3 nucleotides read TGTGCCAGCAGTTTCTTAGACAGGTACAATCAGCCCCAGCATTTT.

Concerning this clone: At one of its ends the junction is not consistent with the germline gene, which may arise from a read error. The genes are TRBV28 and TRBJ1-1; 7 nucleotides agree with TRBD1. The CDR3 loop spans 16 amino acids. Germline V gene sequence: CDR1 MDHEN, CDR2 SYDVKM. The CDR3 DNA follows: TGTGCCAGCAGTTCCTCCTACGGGACAGCGAACGCTGAAGCTTTCTTT. This translates into CASSSSYGTANAEAFF.

This clone was counted only a few times. The CDR3 is CASRSSGGSYEQYF. The CDR3 DNA reads TGTGCCAGCAGATCTAGCGGGGGCTCCTACGAGCAGTACTTC. This sequence joins TRBV7-8 and TRBJ2-7, with 10 nucleotides matching TRBD2. With 6 bases clipped from V and 0 bases from J, the junction kept 2 bases outside the gene matches. This CDR3 region has 14 residues. Germline CDR1 and CDR2: SGHVS and FQNEAQ. The complete variable domain, with remaining parts taken from reference TRBV7-8 and TRBJ2-7, reads GAGVSQSPRYKVAKRGQDVALRCDPISGHVSLFWYQQALGQGPEFLTYFQNEAQLDKSGLPSDRFFAERPEGSVSTLKIQRTQQEDSAVYLCASRSSGGSYEQYFGPGTRLTVT.

A note on this clone: The same CDR3 can be traced to other DNA sequences in this sample. The chain is built from TRBV6-5 and TRBJ1-1; TRBD1 matches 7 bases. V was clipped by 6 bases and J by 0 bases; unmatched bases: 4. This CDR3 is built from 14 residues. Germline V CDR1 and CDR2: MNHEY, SVGAGI. The CDR3, as DNA: TGTGCCAGCAGCCGAGACAGGGTGAACACTGAAGCTTTCTTT. Its translation: CASSRDRVNTEAFF.

Notes on this clone: Other DNA sequences in this sample translate to the same CDR3. The chain links TRBV7-2 to TRBJ1-1, with unresolved D. The germline gives CDR1 SGHTA, CDR2 FQGNSA. The ends were cut back, 4 bases at V and 0 bases at J, with 6 bases in the middle. The CDR3 is made up of 13 amino acids. The CDR3 DNA reads TGTGCCAGCAGCTCCACAGTGAACACTGAAGCTTTCTTT. Encoded protein: CASSSTVNTEAFF.

V is TRBV7-8 and J is TRBJ1-1; no clear D gene. The CDR3 extends over 14 amino acids. CDR1 SGHVS and CDR2 FQNEAQ come from the germline V gene. With 4 bases removed from V and 1 base from J, the gap between germline ends came to 10 bases. CDR3: CASSSSRQNTEAFF. The CDR3 region has the DNA TGTGCCAGCAGCTCAAGTCGACAGAACACTGAAGCTTTCTTT. Full variable domain (outside the CDR3, taken from reference TRBV7-8 and TRBJ1-1): GAGVSQSPRYKVAKRGQDVALRCDPISGHVSLFWYQQALGQGPEFLTYFQNEAQLDKSGLPSDRFFAERPEGSVSTLKIQRTQQEDSAVYLCASSSSRQNTEAFFGQGTRLTVV.

The table lists this clone with a count of one. The DNA for the CDR3 is TGCGCCAGCAGGCCCCAGGGAGGGTACGCCCAGTACTTC. Its translation is CASRPQGGYAQYF. The rearrangement joins TRBV5-1 to TRBJ2-5, with TRBD2 matching over 7 bases. Unmatched junction bases numbered 10, after V lost 5 bases and J lost 9 bases. The CDR3 spans 13 residues. From germline, CDR1 is SGHRS and CDR2 YFSETQ.

The V gene is TRBV7-9, the J gene TRBJ1-1, with TRBD1 as a possible D gene (6 bases). V was pared by 0 bases and J by 6 bases, with 11 bases between. The CDR3 contains 14 residues. Germline-derived CDR1 and CDR2 are SEHNR and FQNEAQ (reference sequence). This chain's CDR3 is CASSLASGVAEAFF. CDR3 bases: TGTGCCAGCAGCTTAGCCTCAGGGGTTGCTGAAGCTTTCTTT.

CDR3 DNA sequence: TGCAGCGTTGGAACAGGGGGAAATTCACCCCTCCACTTT. It yields the protein CSVGTGGNSPLHF. The chain has TRBV29-1 and TRBJ1-6; 8 bases are shared with TRBD1. This CDR3 region has 13 residues. Germline V lookup: CDR1 SQVTM, CDR2 ANQGSEA. With 4 bases clipped from V and 7 bases from J, the junction kept 3 bases outside the gene matches.

The chain is built from TRBV19 and TRBJ1-6; TRBD1 matches 8 bases. The CDR3 extends over 16 amino acids. CDR1 LNHDA and CDR2 SQIVND come from the germline V gene (reference sequence). The V and J ends lost 4 bases and 6 bases, in that order; junction bases with no gene match: 8. The CDR3 sequence is CASSTTPTGVNSPLHF. The CDR3 region has the DNA TGTGCCAGTAGTACTACCCCGACAGGGGTTAATTCACCCCTCCACTTT. Full variable domain (missing parts from reference TRBV19 and TRBJ1-6): DGGITQSPKYLFRKEGQNVTLSCEQNLNHDAMYWYRQDPGQGLRLIYYSQIVNDFQKGDIAEGYSVSREKKESFPLTVTSAQKNPTAFYLCASSTTPTGVNSPLHFGNGTRLTVT.

The sample holds one count of this clone. The rearrangement links TRBV9 to TRBJ2-3; TRBD2 matches 12 bases. Per the germline V gene, CDR1 is SGDLS and CDR2 is YYNGEE. The trim removed 4 bases at V and 3 bases at J, leaving 6 bases unmatched. The CDR3 covers 16 residues. CDR3 DNA: TGTGCCAGCAGCCCTCTAGCGGGGGGGCTGACAGATACGCAGTATTTT. This translates into CASSPLAGGLTDTQYF. The full variable domain, its missing parts supplied by reference TRBV9 and TRBJ2-3, is DSGVTQTPKHLITATGQRVTLRCSPRSGDLSVYWYQQSLDQGLQFLIQYYNGEERAKGNILERFSAQQFPDLHSELNLSSLELGDSALYFCASSPLAGGLTDTQYFGPGTRLTVL.

The genes are TRBV5-6 and TRBJ1-6; 8 bases are shared with TRBD1. The CDR3 is 15 residues long. J lost 6 bases, V lost 0 bases, and 2 bases had no gene match. Germline V gene data show CDR1 as SGHDT and CDR2 as YYEEEE. The CDR3 sequence is CASSLDGTGNSPLHF. DNA for the CDR3: TGTGCCAGCAGCTTGGACGGGACAGGTAATTCACCCCTCCACTTT.

This sequence joins TRBV19 and TRBJ1-6; a possible D gene is TRBD1 (5 bases). V was pared by 3 bases and J by 10 bases, with 16 bases between. Germline V gene sequence: CDR1 LNHDA, CDR2 SQIVND (reference sequence). This CDR3 is built from 15 residues. The DNA of the CDR3 is TGTGCCAGTAGTATCAGGGAACGAGTTGGGTCACCCCTCCACTTT. Its protein product is CASSIRERVGSPLHF. The full variable domain, its missing parts supplied by reference TRBV19 and TRBJ1-6, is DGGITQSPKYLFRKEGQNVTLSCEQNLNHDAMYWYRQDPGQGLRLIYYSQIVNDFQKGDIAEGYSVSREKKESFPLTVTSAQKNPTAFYLCASSIRERVGSPLHFGNGTRLTVT.

This clone has more than one count but fewer than ten. The gene calls are TRBV4-3 and TRBJ1-1, with a tentative D call TRBD1 (5 bases). This CDR3 has 15 amino acids. In germline, CDR1 is LGHNA, CDR2 YSLEER. With 1 base removed from V and 4 bases from J, the gap between germline ends came to 13 bases. The CDR3 is CASSQVLRRGTEAFF. Here the CDR3 DNA reads TGCGCCAGCAGCCAAGTTTTAAGGAGGGGCACTGAAGCTTTCTTT.

CDR3 in DNA: TGTGCCAGCAGCCAAGTTCCCGGGGTCTACGAGCAGTACTTC. Its protein is CASSQVPGVYEQYF. The chain joins TRBV3-1 (or the pseudogene TRBV3-2) to TRBJ2-7, with a weak D call TRBD2 (5 bases). The germline gives CDR1 LGHDT, CDR2 YNNKEL (reference sequence). This CDR3 spans 14 amino acids. Trimming pared 1 base from V and 3 bases from J, leaving 10 bases between.

This chain joins TRBV23-1 and TRBJ1-2, with 8 nucleotides matching TRBD1. TRBV23-1 is treated as an ORF (open reading frame) with a function not yet certain. With V trimmed by 3 bases and J by 3 bases, 12 bases remained unmatched. This CDR3 has 17 amino acids. CDR3 protein: CASSHLSLPGGYYGYTF. The CDR3 region has the DNA TGCGCCAGCAGTCATCTTTCTCTCCCAGGGGGCTACTATGGCTACACCTTC.

The V and J genes are TRBV19 and TRBJ1-6; 7 bases line up with TRBD1. The V gene's germline CDR1 is LNHDA and CDR2 SQIVND (reference sequence). Germline trimming cut 4 bases from V and 5 bases from J; bases unmatched to any gene: 5. CDR3 length: 15 residues. CDR3 amino acids: CASSTRDSHNSPLHF. CDR3 in DNA: TGTGCCAGTAGTACCCGGGACAGTCATAATTCACCCCTCCACTTT.